The rows below give T cell receptor beta chains drawn from one sample of a study of cytomegalovirus exposure and HLA in healthy donors. Only in-frame clones appear in the TCRdb table, and some are missing; sequencing was by immunoSEQ multiplex PCR. In the table there are 150,000 to 200,000 clones, roughly 85% of which are singletons. The sample was PBMCs. All receptors come from a man in his late teens or twenties in good health and CMV-seropositive. Both conserved end residues are part of each CDR3. A D gene is named only where the DNA matches it firmly. Expanded clones get a size class; other rows say once, few or many, or leave the size out.

v_call,j_call,clone_size,d_call,cdr3_nt,cdr3_aa
TRBV4-1,TRBJ2-2,-,-,TGCGCCAGCAGCCAAAGAGCCGGGGAGCTGTTTTTT,CASSQRAGELFF
TRBV7-2,TRBJ2-3,-,-,TGTGCCAGCAGCCGTAGAGGCACAGATACGCAGTATTTT,CASSRRGTDTQYF
TRBV28,TRBJ2-1,-,TRBD1,TGTGCCAGCAACACCCCGGGGACAGTGTACAATGAGCAGTTCTTC,CASNTPGTVYNEQFF
TRBV6-5,TRBJ2-1,once,TRBD1,TGTGCCAGCAGTTACGGGACAGCAAATGAGCAGTTCTTC,CASSYGTANEQFF
TRBV18,TRBJ2-5,-,TRBD1,TGTGCCAGCTCGTCCGGGACAGGGGGTGTGGAGACCCAGTACTTC,CASSSGTGGVETQYF
TRBV5-1,TRBJ2-3,-,-,TGCGCCAGCAGCCCAGGGGACCCGAGCACAGATACGCAGTATTTT,CASSPGDPSTDTQYF
TRBV7-9,TRBJ2-7,-,-,TGTTCCAGCAACTCCGGAGGGAGAAACTACGAGCAGTACTTC,CSSNSGGRNYEQYF
TRBV5-4,TRBJ2-3,-,-,TGTGCCAGCAGCAGGGCAGGGAGCACAGATACGCAGTATTTT,CASSRAGSTDTQYF
TRBV2,TRBJ1-2,-,TRBD1,TGTGCCAGCGACAGGGGGGACTATGGCTACACCTTC,CASDRGDYGYTF
TRBV4-3,TRBJ1-2,-,-,TGCGCCAGCAGCCAAGATGGAGTAGTTCGCTATGGCTACACCTTC,CASSQDGVVRYGYTF
TRBV18,TRBJ2-7,-,-,TGTGCCAGCTCACCGGGCCAGGGCTTTTACGAGCAGTACTTC,CASSPGQGFYEQYF
TRBV30,TRBJ2-7,once,-,TGTGCCTGGAGTCACTTGTACGAGCAGTACTTC,CAWSHLYEQYF
TRBV5-1,TRBJ2-1,-,TRBD2,TGCGCCAGCAGCTCCTGGACTAGCGATAACAATGAGCAGTTCTTC,CASSSWTSDNNEQFF
TRBV5-3,TRBJ2-2,-,TRBD1,TGTGCCAGAAGCGACCGGGACAGGGCGGACACCGGGGAGCTGTTTTTT,CARSDRDRADTGELFF
TRBV19,TRBJ1-1,few,-,TGTGCCAGCTTGGGCCGGTGGTATACTGAAGCTTTCTTT,CASLGRWYTEAFF
TRBV2,TRBJ2-1,-,-,TGTGCCAGCAGTGAAACGAGCTACGAGCAGTTCTTC,CASSETSYEQFF
TRBV7-8,TRBJ2-5,-,-,TGTGCCAGCAGCTTAGGATGGGTAGGGGCCGAGACCCAGTACTTC,CASSLGWVGAETQYF
TRBV19,TRBJ2-2,-,-,TGTGCCAGTAGCTCCCCGGCGGGCACCGGGGAGCTGTTTTTT,CASSSPAGTGELFF
TRBV7-2,TRBJ2-3,once,TRBD2,TGTGCCACCGGCGGGAGGGGGGCCGTTAGCACAGATACGCAGTATTTT,CATGGRGAVSTDTQYF
TRBV5-4,TRBJ2-5,-,-,TGTGCCAGCAGCTCAACAGGTGAAGAGACCCAGTACTTC,CASSSTGEETQYF
TRBV9,TRBJ1-1,-,TRBD1,TGTGCCAGCAGCGCACAGGGGGAGGGCAGTGAAGCTTTCTTT,CASSAQGEGSEAFF
TRBV5-5,TRBJ2-2,-,TRBD1,TGTGCCAGCAGCTCTCCGACAGGGGCGGGCACCGGGGAGCTGTTTTTT,CASSSPTGAGTGELFF
TRBV5-4,TRBJ2-7,-,TRBD2,TGTGCCAGCAGCTTGGGAGCGGGGGAAACCTACGAGCAGTACTTC,CASSLGAGETYEQYF
TRBV6-5,TRBJ1-1,-,TRBD1,TGTGCCAGCAGTTACAATCAGGGGGCTGGAACTGAAGCTTTCTTT,CASSYNQGAGTEAFF
TRBV7-9,TRBJ2-1,once,-,TGTGTGGGAGGTGACAATGAGCAGTTCTTC,CVGGDNEQFF
TRBV19,TRBJ1-6,few,TRBD1,TGTGCCACCAGCGGGACAGGGTCGAGCTCCTATAATTCACCCCTCCACTTT,CATSGTGSSSYNSPLHF
TRBV14,TRBJ1-2,-,TRBD1,TGTGCCAGCAGCCTCCTCCCAGGGGGCGATGGCTACACCTTC,CASSLLPGGDGYTF
TRBV6-1,TRBJ1-2,-,TRBD1,TGTGCCAGCAGTTTTCGGGACAGAGGTGGAGGCTACACCTTC,CASSFRDRGGGYTF
TRBV10-1,TRBJ2-1,-,TRBD2,TGCGCCAGCAGTGAGTCGCCAGCGGGGGGCCTATACGGTGAGCAGTTCTTC,CASSESPAGGLYGEQFF
TRBV5-4,TRBJ2-1,-,TRBD1,TGTGCCAGCAGCTTGGGACTACCCGGGACAGGGGGGGTTCAGTTCTTC,CASSLGLPGTGGVQFF
TRBV5-1,TRBJ2-3,-,TRBD1,TGCGCCAGCAGCTTGGCCGGGACAGCGACAGATACGCAGTATTTT,CASSLAGTATDTQYF
TRBV7-9,TRBJ2-1,-,-,TGTGCCAGCAGCTTATTAGTCGCGTCCTACAATGAGCAGTTCTTC,CASSLLVASYNEQFF
TRBV2,TRBJ1-1,-,TRBD1,TGTGCCAGCAGGGTCTTGACAGGGAGAGGAACTGAAGCTTTCTTT,CASRVLTGRGTEAFF
TRBV6-5,TRBJ1-5,-,TRBD1,TGTGCCAGCAGTTACTCACGGACAGGACGGCAGCCCCAGCATTTT,CASSYSRTGRQPQHF
TRBV4-1,TRBJ2-5,-,TRBD2,TGCGCCAGCAGCCATGGAGCGGGGGGGCAAGAGACCCAGTACTTC,CASSHGAGGQETQYF
TRBV29-1,TRBJ1-2,-,-,TGCAGCGTGGCCGGGGATAGAGGCTACACCTTC,CSVAGDRGYTF
TRBV23-1,TRBJ2-2,-,-,TGCGCCAGCGACGGGGACTTAACCGCCGGGGAGCTGTTTTTT,CASDGDLTAGELFF
TRBV27,TRBJ1-1,-,-,TGTGCCAGCAGTTCACTACGGGGGAACACTGAAGCTTTCTTT,CASSSLRGNTEAFF
TRBV10-3,TRBJ2-2,-,TRBD1,TGTGCCATCAGTCCAACCGGGACAGGGGTGGCGGGAAACACCGGGGAGCTGTTTTTT,CAISPTGTGVAGNTGELFF
TRBV4-1,TRBJ2-1,once,TRBD1,TGCGCCAGCAGCCAAGCAAACTCGGGACAGGGGGCGAATGAGCAGTTCTTC,CASSQANSGQGANEQFF
TRBV25-1,TRBJ2-7,-,TRBD1,TGTGCCAGCAGTGGGCAGGGGGCTCTGCGGGAGCAGTACTTC,CASSGQGALREQYF
TRBV2,TRBJ2-7,-,-,TGTGCCAGCAGGGACAGCGTCTACGAGCAGTACTTC,CASRDSVYEQYF
TRBV6-6,TRBJ2-5,-,TRBD2,TGTGCCAGCACCACCCAACTAGCGGGGCTTCAAGAGACCCAGTACTTC,CASTTQLAGLQETQYF
TRBV5-1,TRBJ2-5,-,TRBD1,TGCGCCAGCAGCCTAGCGACAGGGGGCACTCTCCGAGAGACCCAGTACTTC,CASSLATGGTLRETQYF
TRBV5-4,TRBJ2-1,-,-,TGTGCCAGCAGCTTCAGGGTAGGTGAGCAGTTCTTC,CASSFRVGEQFF
TRBV5-1,TRBJ2-4,-,-,TGCGCCAGCAGCCGGAGGGGGCAGGGAGGCAACATTCAGTACTTC,CASSRRGQGGNIQYF
TRBV5-6,TRBJ2-5,-,-,TGTGCCAGCAGCTCTGGACTGCAAGAGACCCAGTACTTC,CASSSGLQETQYF
TRBV19,TRBJ2-2,-,TRBD1,TGTGCCAGTAGTGGGACAGGGACCGGGGAGCTGTTTTTT,CASSGTGTGELFF
TRBV30,TRBJ2-5,-,TRBD1,TGTGCCGGGGAAGGGGGCTTCGGGGAGACCCAGTACTTC,CAGEGGFGETQYF
TRBV6-1,TRBJ1-5,-,TRBD1,TGTGCCAGCAGTGAAGCCACAGGGGGCCTGCGAAGCAATCAGCCCCAGCATTTT,CASSEATGGLRSNQPQHF
TRBV5-5,TRBJ1-2,-,-,TGTGCCAGCAGCTTGGACAGCAAGTATGGCTACACCTTC,CASSLDSKYGYTF
TRBV6-1,TRBJ2-7,-,TRBD2,TGTGCCAGCAGTGAAACACTAGCGGGGGGAATGGAGCAGTACTTC,CASSETLAGGMEQYF
TRBV7-5,TRBJ2-4,-,-,TGTGCCAGAAGCAATAACTTGGGGTTAGCGGGGGACTCGGACGTGGGCAAAAACATTCAGTACTTC,CARSNNLGLAGDSDVGKNIQYF